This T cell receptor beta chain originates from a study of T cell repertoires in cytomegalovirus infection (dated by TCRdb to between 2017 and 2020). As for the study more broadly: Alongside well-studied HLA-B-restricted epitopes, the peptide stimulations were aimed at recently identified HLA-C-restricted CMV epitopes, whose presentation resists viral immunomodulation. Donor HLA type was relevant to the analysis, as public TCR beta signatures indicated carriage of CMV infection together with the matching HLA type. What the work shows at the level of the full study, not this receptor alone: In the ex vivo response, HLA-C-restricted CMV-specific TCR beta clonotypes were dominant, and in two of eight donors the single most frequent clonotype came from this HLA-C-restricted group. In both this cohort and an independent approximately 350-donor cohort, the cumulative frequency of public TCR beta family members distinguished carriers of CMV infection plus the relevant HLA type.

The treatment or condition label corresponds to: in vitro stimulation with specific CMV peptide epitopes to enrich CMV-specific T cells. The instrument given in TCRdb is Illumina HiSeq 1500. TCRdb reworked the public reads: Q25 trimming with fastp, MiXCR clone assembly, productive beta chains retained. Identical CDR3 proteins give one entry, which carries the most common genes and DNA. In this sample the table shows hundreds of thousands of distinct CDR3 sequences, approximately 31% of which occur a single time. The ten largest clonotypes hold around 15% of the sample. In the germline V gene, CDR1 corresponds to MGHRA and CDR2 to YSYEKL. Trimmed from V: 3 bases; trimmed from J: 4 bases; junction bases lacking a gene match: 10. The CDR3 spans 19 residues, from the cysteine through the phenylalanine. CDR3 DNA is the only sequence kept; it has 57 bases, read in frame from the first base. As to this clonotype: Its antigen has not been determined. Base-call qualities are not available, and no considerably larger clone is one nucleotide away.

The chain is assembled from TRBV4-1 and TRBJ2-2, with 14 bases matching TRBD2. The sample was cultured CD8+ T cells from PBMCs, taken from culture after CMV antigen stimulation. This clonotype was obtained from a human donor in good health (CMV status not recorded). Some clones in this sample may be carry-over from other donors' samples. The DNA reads TGCGCCAGCAGCCAGGGGCCGGGACTAGCGGGGGTAGTCACCGGGGAGCTGTTTTTT. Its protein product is CASSQGPGLAGVVTGELFF.